The source of this TCR beta chain is a study of T cells in localized non-small cell lung cancer (TCRdb year 2020). Regarding the study in general: The study examined T cell repertoires in a few hundred patients with early-stage NSCLC and compared tumors with uninvolved tumor-adjacent lungs. All 220 or so NSCLC patients in the cohort were treatment-naive and had localized lung tumors that were resected. The mean age of the NSCLC patients was 60 to 85 years, with 130 or so men and around 100 women. Findings and caveats that apply to the study as a whole: Longer overall survival was associated with higher blood T cell density, whereas shorter survival was associated with higher adjacent-lung clonality. Because multi-region sequencing of the tumors was not done, intratumor heterogeneity could not be ruled out. Because the study design was exploratory, TCR variables were selected using unadjusted p-values without false-discovery rate correction. A median of 57 of the top 100 tumor clones turned up in the paired uninvolved adjacent lung, and 25 to 35 of those clones also ranked among the top 100 of that same adjacent lung. Uninvolved tumor-adjacent lung showed the highest T cell clonality, higher than tumor, which suggests more focused antigenic responses in the uninvolved tumor-adjacent lung.

About this clone: The clone's antigen remains unknown. Per-base qualities were not stored, and no clone one base away is much larger.

The immunoSEQ Assay was used to sequence TCR beta CDR3 regions from DNA. The study's own analysis went as follows. T cell density was computed as TCR beta template counts normalized to usable DNA estimated by amplifying housekeeping genes. Richness was estimated with the preseqR package, extrapolating to 400,000 templates for PBMC samples and 120,000 templates for tissue samples. Clonality was taken to be one minus Pielou's evenness. Tissue-enriched TCRs were identified by differential abundance testing using productive amino-acid clonotypes, minimum total count 5 and alpha 0.1. The Jaccard Index and the Morisita Overlap Index were used to quantify repertoire overlap between compartments. GLIPH grouped TCR beta CDR3s together with public tetramer-defined viral CDR3s, and a viral motif had to include at least three viral sequences and show V-gene enrichment. TCRdb mirrors the immuneACCESS table, restricted to in-frame sequences. Some clones are absent from its copies; in checked studies, under half trace to an unresolved V gene, and the reason for the others is unknown. The DNA gave D and trimming, while V, J and clone size come from that table. The sample contains more than 20,000 clones, approximately 86% of them found a single time. The leading ten clones occupy 11% to 15% of the sample.

Counted from cysteine to phenylalanine, this CDR3 has 14 amino acids. Kept here is only the CDR3 DNA, which spans 42 bases and is read in frame from base 1. The germline V gene provides CDR1 SNHLY and CDR2 FYNNEI. Cut back by 5 bases and 1 base, the V and J ends lie 11 bases apart. At diagnosis, tumor, uninvolved tumor-adjacent lung and peripheral blood were collected and then preserved as a mix of FFPE and fresh-frozen material. Blood samples were analyzed as peripheral blood mononuclear cells for TCR repertoire profiling. This specimen consisted of peripheral blood, obtained before any cancer treatment. The rearrangement joined TRBV2 to TRBJ2-5, with the identity of the D gene unclear. The TCR was taken from a female donor older than 55 with stage I lung adenocarcinoma. The nucleotide sequence is given as TGTGCCAGCAGTTCTCGACGTGTCCAAGAGACCCAGTACTTC. Its protein product is CASSSRRVQETQYF.